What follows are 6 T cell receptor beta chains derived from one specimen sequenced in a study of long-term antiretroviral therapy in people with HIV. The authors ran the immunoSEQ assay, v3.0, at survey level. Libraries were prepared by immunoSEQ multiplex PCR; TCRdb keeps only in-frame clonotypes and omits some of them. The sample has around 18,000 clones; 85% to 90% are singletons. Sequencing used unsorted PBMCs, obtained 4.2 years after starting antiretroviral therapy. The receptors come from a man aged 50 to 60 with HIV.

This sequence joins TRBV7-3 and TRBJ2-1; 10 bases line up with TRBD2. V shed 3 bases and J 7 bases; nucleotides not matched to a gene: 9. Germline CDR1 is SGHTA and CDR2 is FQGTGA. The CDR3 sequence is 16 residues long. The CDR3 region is CASSFFSGGAHNEQFF. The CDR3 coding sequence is TGTGCCAGCAGCTTCTTCAGCGGGGGGGCTCATAATGAGCAGTTCTTC.

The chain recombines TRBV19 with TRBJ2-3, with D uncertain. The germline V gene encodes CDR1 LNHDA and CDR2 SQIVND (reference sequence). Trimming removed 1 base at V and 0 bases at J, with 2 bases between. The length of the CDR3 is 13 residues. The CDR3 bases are TGTGCCAGTAGTATAGGGAGCACAGATACGCAGTATTTT. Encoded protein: CASSIGSTDTQYF.

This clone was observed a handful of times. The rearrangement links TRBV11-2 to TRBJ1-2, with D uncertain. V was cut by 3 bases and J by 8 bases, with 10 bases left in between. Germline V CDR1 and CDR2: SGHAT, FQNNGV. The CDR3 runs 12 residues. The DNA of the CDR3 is TGTGCCAGCAGCTTTGAAGGAAGCGGCTACACCTTC. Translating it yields CASSFEGSGYTF.

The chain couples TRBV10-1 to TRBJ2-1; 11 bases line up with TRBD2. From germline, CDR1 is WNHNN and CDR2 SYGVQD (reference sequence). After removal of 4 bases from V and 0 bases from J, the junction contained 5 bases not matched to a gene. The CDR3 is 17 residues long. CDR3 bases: TGCGCCAGCAGTGGGGCTAGCGGGGGGAGCTCCTACAATGAGCAGTTCTTC. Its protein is CASSGASGGSSYNEQFF.

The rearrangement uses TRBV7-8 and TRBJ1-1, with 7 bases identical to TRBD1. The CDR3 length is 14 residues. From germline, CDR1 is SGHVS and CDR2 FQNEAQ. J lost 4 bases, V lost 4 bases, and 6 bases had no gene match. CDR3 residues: CASSSRTGITEAFF. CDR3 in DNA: TGTGCCAGCAGCTCCCGGACAGGAATCACTGAAGCTTTCTTT.

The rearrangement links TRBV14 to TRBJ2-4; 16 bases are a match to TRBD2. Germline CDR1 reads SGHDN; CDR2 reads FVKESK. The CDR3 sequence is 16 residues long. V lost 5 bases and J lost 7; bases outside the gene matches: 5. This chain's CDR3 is CASSAGTSGGDNIQYF. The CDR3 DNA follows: TGTGCCAGCAGCGCCGGGACTAGCGGGGGGGACAACATTCAGTACTTC.